This T cell receptor beta chain was found in a study of CD4+ T cells in melanoma. Method: immunoSEQ multiplex PCR; TCRdb's copy keeps in-frame clones and lacks some. This table has about 9,600 clones, 50% to 65% appearing once. Trimming took 10 bases from V and 7 from J; bases not matched to a gene: 10. This CDR3 has 15 amino acids. Germline CDR1 is SNHLY and CDR2 is FYNNEI. This receptor was taken from a human donor with melanoma. Sequences were obtained from cells from a culture (not recorded whether cultured in vitro). The V call is TRBV2, the J call TRBJ1-6, with 10 nucleotides matching TRBD1. The CDR3 sequence is CANALRTGGNSPLHF. CDR3 nucleotide sequence: TGTGCCAACGCGTTACGGACAGGGGGGAATTCACCCCTCCACTTT.